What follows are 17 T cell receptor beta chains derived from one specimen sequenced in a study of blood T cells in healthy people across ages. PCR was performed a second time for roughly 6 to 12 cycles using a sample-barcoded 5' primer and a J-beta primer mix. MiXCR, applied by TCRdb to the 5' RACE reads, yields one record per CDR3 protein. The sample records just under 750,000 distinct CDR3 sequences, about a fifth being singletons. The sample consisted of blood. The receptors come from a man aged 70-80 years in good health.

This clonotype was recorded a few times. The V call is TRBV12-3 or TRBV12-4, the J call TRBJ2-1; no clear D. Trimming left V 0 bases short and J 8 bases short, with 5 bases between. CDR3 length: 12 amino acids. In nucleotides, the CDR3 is TGTGCCAGCAGTTTAGCCAACTATGAGCAGTTCTTC. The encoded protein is CASSLANYEQFF.

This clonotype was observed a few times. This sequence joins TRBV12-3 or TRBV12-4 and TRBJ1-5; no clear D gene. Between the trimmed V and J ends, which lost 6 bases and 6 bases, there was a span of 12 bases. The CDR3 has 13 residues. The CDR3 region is CASSPPEGQPQHF. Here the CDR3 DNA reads TGTGCCAGCAGCCCCCCGGAAGGTCAGCCCCAGCATTTT.

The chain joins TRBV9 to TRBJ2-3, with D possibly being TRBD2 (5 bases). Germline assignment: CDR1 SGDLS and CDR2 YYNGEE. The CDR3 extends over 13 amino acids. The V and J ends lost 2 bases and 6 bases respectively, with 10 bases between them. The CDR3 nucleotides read TGTGCCAGCAGCGTGACCCCGGGGGATACGCAGTATTTT. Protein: CASSVTPGDTQYF.

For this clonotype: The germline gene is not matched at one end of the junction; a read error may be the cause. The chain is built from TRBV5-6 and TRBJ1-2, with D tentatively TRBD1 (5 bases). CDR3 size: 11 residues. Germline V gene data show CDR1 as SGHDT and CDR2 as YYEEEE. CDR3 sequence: CASSRGYGYAF. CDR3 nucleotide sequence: TGTGCCAGCAGCAGGGGCTATGGCTACGCCTTC.

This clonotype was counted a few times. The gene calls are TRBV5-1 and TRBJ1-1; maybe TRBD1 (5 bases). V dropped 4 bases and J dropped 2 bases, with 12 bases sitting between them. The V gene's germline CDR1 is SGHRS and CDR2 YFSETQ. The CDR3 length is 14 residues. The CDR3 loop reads CASSQLQVNTEAFF. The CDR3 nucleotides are TGCGCCAGCAGCCAACTACAGGTTAACACTGAAGCTTTCTTT.

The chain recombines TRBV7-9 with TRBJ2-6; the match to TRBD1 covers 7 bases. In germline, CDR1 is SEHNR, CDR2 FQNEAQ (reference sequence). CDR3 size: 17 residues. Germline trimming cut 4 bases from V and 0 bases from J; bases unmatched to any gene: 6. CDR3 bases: TGTGCCAGCAGCTCCTCGGACAGGTTCTCTGGGGCCAACGTCCTGACTTTC. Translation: CASSSSDRFSGANVLTF. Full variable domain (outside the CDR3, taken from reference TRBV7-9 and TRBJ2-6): DTGVSQNPRHKITKRGQNVTFRCDPISEHNRLYWYRQTLGQGPEFLTYFQNEAQLEKSRLLSDRFSAERPKGSFSTLEIQRTEQGDSAMYLCASSSSDRFSGANVLTFGAGSRLTVL.

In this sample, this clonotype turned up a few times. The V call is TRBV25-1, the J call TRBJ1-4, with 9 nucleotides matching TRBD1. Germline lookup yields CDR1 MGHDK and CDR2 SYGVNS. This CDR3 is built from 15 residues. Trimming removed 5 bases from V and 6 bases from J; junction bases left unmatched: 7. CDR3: CASSPMTGGHEKLFF. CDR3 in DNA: TGTGCCAGCAGTCCCATGACAGGGGGGCATGAAAAACTGTTTTTT. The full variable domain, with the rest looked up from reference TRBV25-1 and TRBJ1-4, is EADIYQTPRYLVIGTGKKITLECSQTMGHDKMYWYQQDPGMELHLIHYSYGVNSTEKGDLSSESTVSRIRTEHFPLTLESARPSHTSQYLCASSPMTGGHEKLFFGSGTQLSVL.

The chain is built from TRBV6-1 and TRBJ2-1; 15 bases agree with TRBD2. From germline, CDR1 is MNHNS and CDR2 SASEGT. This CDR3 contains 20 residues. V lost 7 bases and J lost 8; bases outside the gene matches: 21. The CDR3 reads CASTRSRGLLGLAGGDEQFF. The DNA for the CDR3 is TGTGCCAGCACCCGAAGTAGGGGACTTTTGGGACTAGCGGGGGGCGATGAGCAGTTCTTC.

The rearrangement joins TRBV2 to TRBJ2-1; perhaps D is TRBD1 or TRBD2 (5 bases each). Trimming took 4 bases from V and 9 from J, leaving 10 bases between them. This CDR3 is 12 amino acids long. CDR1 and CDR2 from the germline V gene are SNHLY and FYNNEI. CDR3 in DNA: TGTGCCAGCAGTGTCGGGGCAGGTGAGCAGTTCTTC. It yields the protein CASSVGAGEQFF.

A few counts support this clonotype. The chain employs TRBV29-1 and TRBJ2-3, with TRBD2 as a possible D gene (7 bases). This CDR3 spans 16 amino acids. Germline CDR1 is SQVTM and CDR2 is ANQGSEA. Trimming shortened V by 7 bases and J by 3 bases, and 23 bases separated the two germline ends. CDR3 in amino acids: CSAGPPGRGATDTQYF. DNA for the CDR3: TGCAGCGCCGGACCCCCAGGACGGGGGGCTACAGATACGCAGTATTTT.

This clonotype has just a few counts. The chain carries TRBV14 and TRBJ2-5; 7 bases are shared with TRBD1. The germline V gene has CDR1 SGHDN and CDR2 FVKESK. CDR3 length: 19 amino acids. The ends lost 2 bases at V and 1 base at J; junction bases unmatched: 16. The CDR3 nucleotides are TGTGCCAGCAGCCAACCTGGGACAGTAATTTTTCGGATCCAAGAGACCCAGTACTTC. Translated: CASSQPGTVIFRIQETQYF.

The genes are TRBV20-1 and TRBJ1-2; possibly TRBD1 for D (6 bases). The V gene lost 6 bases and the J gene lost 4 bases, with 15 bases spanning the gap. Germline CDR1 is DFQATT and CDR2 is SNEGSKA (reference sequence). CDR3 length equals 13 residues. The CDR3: CSAHGQQFYGYTF. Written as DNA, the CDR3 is TGCAGTGCACACGGACAGCAGTTCTATGGCTACACCTTC.

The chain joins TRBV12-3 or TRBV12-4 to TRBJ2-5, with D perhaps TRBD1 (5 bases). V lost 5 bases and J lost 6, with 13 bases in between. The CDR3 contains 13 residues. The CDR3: CASSPGPPKTQYF. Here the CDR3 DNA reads TGTGCCAGCAGTCCAGGGCCCCCCAAGACCCAGTACTTC.

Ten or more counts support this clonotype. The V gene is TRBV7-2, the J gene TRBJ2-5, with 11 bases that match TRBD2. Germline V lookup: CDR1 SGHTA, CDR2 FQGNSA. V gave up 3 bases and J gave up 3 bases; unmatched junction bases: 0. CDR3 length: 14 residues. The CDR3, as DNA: TGTGCCAGCAGCTTTAGCGGGGGGGAAGAGACCCAGTACTTC. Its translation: CASSFSGGEETQYF.

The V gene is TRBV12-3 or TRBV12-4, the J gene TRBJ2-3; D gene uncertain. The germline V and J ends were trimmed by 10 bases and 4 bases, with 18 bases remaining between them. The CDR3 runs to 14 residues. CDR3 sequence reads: CATCSGLSADTQYF. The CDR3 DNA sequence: TGTGCCACCTGCTCCGGCCTCAGCGCAGATACGCAGTATTTT.

In nucleotides, the CDR3 is TGCAGTGCTAGAGGGTCCCTAGACAGCTCTGGAAACACCATATATTTT. Amino acid sequence: CSARGSLDSSGNTIYF. J is TRBJ1-3 and V is TRBV20-1; possibly TRBD1 for D (5 bases). CDR3 length equals 16 residues. CDR1 is DFQATT, CDR2 SNEGSKA, per germline (reference sequence). The V end was cut by 1 base, the J end by 0 bases, with 13 bases between.

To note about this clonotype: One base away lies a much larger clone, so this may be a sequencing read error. DNA for the CDR3: TGTGCCAGCAGCTTAAAGGAAATACGGCCCCAGCATTTT. Amino acids: CASSLKEIRPQHF. This sequence joins TRBV7-2 and TRBJ1-5; the D is unclear. CDR1 is SGHTA and CDR2 is FQGNSA in the germline V gene. V was shortened by 2 bases and J by 9 bases, with 11 bases between the two germline ends. The CDR3 covers 13 residues.